This T cell receptor beta chain was profiled in a study of CD8 T cells in Susac syndrome. RNA, at about 0.5 to 1 ug, was reverse transcribed with random hexamers. MiXCR, run by TCRdb on the immunoSEQ multiplex PCR reads, gives a single entry per CDR3 protein. The profile shows some 110,000 distinct CDR3 sequences, 96% of them singletons. The CDR3 extends over 14 amino acids. V was pared by 5 bases and J by 0 bases, with 11 bases between. Germline values: CDR1 SGHTA, CDR2 FQGNSA. The sequenced sample was CD4+ T cells from PBMCs. This chain links TRBV7-2 with TRBJ2-7, with D unresolved. The sequence came from a human donor with Susac syndrome. CDR3 nucleotide sequence: TGTGCCAGCAGCCCCAGGATAAGCTCCTACGAGCAGTACTTC. Translated, it gives CASSPRISSYEQYF.